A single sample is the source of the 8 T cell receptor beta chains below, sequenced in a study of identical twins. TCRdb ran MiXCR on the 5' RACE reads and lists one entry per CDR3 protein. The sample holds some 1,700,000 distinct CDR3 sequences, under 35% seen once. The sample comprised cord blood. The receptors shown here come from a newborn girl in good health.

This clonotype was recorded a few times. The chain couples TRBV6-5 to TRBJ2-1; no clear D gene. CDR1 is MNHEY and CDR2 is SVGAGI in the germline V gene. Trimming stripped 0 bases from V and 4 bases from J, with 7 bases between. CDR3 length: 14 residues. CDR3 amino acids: CASSYSMAYNEQFF. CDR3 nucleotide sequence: TGTGCCAGCAGTTACTCGATGGCATACAATGAGCAGTTCTTC.

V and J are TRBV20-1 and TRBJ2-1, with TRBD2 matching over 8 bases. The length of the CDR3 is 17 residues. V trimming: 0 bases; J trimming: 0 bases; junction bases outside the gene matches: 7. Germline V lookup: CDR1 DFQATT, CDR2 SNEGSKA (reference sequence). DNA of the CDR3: TGCAGTGCTAGAGACCCTAGCGGGTGGAGCTCCTACAATGAGCAGTTCTTC. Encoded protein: CSARDPSGWSSYNEQFF.

The CDR3 region is CASSRGGFSLNTEAFF. The CDR3 DNA is TGCGCCAGCAGCCGGGGGGGGTTCTCTTTGAACACTGAAGCTTTCTTT. The V gene is TRBV5-1, the J gene TRBJ1-1, with a weak D call TRBD1 (5 bases). Trimming took 4 bases from V and 0 from J, leaving 16 bases between them. There are 16 residues in the CDR3. The germline CDR1 and CDR2 sequences are SGHRS and YFSETQ.

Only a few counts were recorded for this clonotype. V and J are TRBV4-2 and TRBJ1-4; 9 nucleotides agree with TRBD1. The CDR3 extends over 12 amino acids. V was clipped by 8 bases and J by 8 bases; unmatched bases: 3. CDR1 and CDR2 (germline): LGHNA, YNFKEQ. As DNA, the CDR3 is TGTGCCAGCGGGGACAGGGTCGAAAAACTGTTTTTT. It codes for CASGDRVEKLFF.

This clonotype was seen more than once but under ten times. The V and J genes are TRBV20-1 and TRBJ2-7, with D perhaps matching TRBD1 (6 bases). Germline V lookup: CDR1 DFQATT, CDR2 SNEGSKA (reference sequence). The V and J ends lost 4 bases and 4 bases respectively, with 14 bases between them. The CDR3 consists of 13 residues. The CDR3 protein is CSAIRRGAYEQYF. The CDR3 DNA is TGCAGTGCTATCCGCAGGGGAGCGTACGAGCAGTACTTC.

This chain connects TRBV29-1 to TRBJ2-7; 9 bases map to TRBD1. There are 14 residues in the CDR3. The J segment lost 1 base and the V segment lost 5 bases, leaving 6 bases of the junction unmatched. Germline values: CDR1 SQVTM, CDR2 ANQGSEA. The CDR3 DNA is TGCAGCGTTCCACCGGGACAGGGATCCTACGAGCAGTACTTC. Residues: CSVPPGQGSYEQYF.

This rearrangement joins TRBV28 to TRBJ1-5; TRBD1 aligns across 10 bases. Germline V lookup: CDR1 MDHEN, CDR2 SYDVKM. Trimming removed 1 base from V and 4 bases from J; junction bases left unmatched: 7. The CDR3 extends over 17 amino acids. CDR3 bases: TGTGCCAGCAGTTTATTTTGGGGACAGGGGACTAATCAGCCCCAGCATTTT. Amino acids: CASSLFWGQGTNQPQHF.

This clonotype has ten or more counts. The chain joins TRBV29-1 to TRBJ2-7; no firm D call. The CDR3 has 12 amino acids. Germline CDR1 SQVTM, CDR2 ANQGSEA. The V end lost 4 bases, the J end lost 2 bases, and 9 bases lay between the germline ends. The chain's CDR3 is CSVGTSTYEQYF. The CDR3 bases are TGCAGCGTTGGTACATCGACCTACGAGCAGTACTTC.